This paragraph reports one TCR beta chain. Its recognized antigen is unknown. Within one base of it there is no much larger clone, and no base qualities were kept. This entry comes from a study of cytomegalovirus exposure and HLA in healthy donors (dated by TCRdb to the late 2010s). In terms of the full investigation: In an earlier analysis of some 550 of the donors, approximately 300 Gb of sequence data and some 100 million unique TCR beta sequences from 150 million to 200 million T cells were reported. High-throughput TCR immunosequencing, statistical association of individual TCRs with disease status, and machine learning were combined to predict cytomegalovirus infection status. The number of donors typed differed by locus, with about 620-630 for A, B, C, DRB1 and DQB1, around 500 for DQA1, 600 to 610 for DPA1, and approximately 470 for DPB1. Alongside the repertoire data, information on donor age, sex, ethnicity and CMV serostatus was compiled. Roughly 300 gigabases of sequencing data and tens of millions of unique TCR sequences made up an early release that covered some 640 HLA-typed donors. Both class I and class II loci were covered by HLA typing, at four-digit resolution. Because of strong linkage in the cohort, roughly five DR-DQ haplotypes were treated as single units for association and clustering. The study aimed to test whether cataloging public T cell receptors could reveal signatures of past pathogen exposure. In addition to the first cohort of approximately 650 subjects, a separate validation cohort of approximately 130 different subjects was used. Every discovery cohort repertoire had been produced on one sequencing platform. In a later analysis, previously published TCR beta repertoires from 550 to 700 donors were re-analyzed and high-resolution HLA genotyping was added so that TCR occurrence patterns could be studied. An earlier analysis of several hundred of the donors applied high-throughput TCR beta sequencing to assess whether each TCR beta V gene segment acted as functional or pseudogenic. Of the approximately 370 genotyped donors, roughly 80% were placed in the genetic ancestry cluster associated with self-reported Caucasian donors. Across some 400 genotyped donors of the cohort, an average of roughly 200,000 unique TCR beta nucleotide sequences per donor were sequenced, and roughly 18% of those sequences were non-productive. Genome-wide SNP genotypes for about three fifths of the roughly 670 donors were used in a later genetic analysis, which treated that subset as a discovery cohort. Rather than using new phenotypic data, the later analysis identified candidate immune exposures from TCR beta sequences and from how often those sequences occurred across donors. Using immunosequencing, the study profiled T cell repertoires from 640 or so subjects and related those repertoires to cytomegalovirus serostatus.

Trimming costs V 2 bases and J 4 bases, and their ends lie 13 bases apart. Its CDR3 holds 15 amino acids, cysteine through phenylalanine. The DNA shown is the 45-base CDR3, in frame from base 1. The CDR1 and CDR2 encoded by the germline V gene are SGHTA and FQGNSA. The cohort was made up of under 800 healthy bone marrow donors. At the time of sampling, all cohort members were nominally healthy, though unrecorded immune exposures were likely present. The donor was CMV seropositive and belonged to the group of a few hundred seropositive cohort members. A peripheral blood sample was collected from each donor, and TCR beta sequencing was performed on peripheral blood mononuclear cells. Genomic DNA extraction from the blood cell samples was performed with the Qiagen DNeasy Blood Extraction Kit. Libraries were prepared through the immunoSEQ multiplex PCR assay. For the multiplex PCR, a mixture combining 60 forward primers for TCR Vbeta segments and 13 reverse primers for TCR Jbeta segments was used. The CDR3 region of rearranged TCR beta genes was amplified from genomic DNA by a multiplex PCR assay. The Illumina HiSeq System was used to sequence the amplified TCR beta libraries as 87-base-pair reads. Per the original workflow: Across the roughly 670 repertoires, a later analysis counted approximately 75 million unique TCR beta chains, some 11 million of which were shared by at least two donors. To remove PCR and sequencing errors, raw reads were error-corrected and collapsed into unique sequences using a nearest-neighbor algorithm that merged closely related sequences. Alignment of CDR3 sequences to IMGT reference sequences was used to assign V, D and J gene segments. For a sequence to be retained, a match of at least six nucleotides was required to both a V gene segment and a J gene segment. Rearrangements were classified as productive when the CDR3 lacked stop codons and remained in frame with V and J, and all other rearrangements were classified as non-productive. Following IMGT convention, CDR3 was defined as the stretch from the second conserved V-encoded cysteine to the conserved J-encoded phenylalanine. The earlier analysis of some 550 of the donors excluded any sequence lacking an unambiguous match to a single V gene segment. In an earlier analysis of approximately 500 of the donors, a V segment was called functional when productive rearrangements were above 56.7%, and segregating when the standard deviation between donors exceeded 5%. A statistical classification framework was built to diagnose cytomegalovirus status from the catalog of TCR beta chain sequences. In a later analysis, V and J genes were assigned by comparing TCR nucleotide sequences against IMGT/GENE-DB human TR gene sequences. The TCRdist pipeline was used in a later analysis to assign CDR3 sequences and most-parsimonious VDJ recombination scenarios. In a later analysis, each TCR beta chain was defined by its CDR3 amino acid sequence together with its V-gene family, and reads lacking a unique V-gene family were excluded. To address suspected cross-contamination and a sequencing artifact, a later analysis removed some 620 highly shared, low-generation-probability nucleotide sequences. For each public chain, a later analysis derived a clonal expansion index from normalized ranks of inferred template counts within each repertoire. In a later analysis, generation probabilities were computed with a VDJ recombination model fitted to out-of-frame rearrangements, and the resulting probabilities were checked against IGoR. A later analysis scored TCR-TCR, TCR-HLA and TCR-CMV co-occurrence with hypergeometric tests, applying a repertoire-size bias correction to TCR pairs. To estimate false discovery rates, a later analysis permuted the HLA or CMV assignments 20 times. In a later analysis, co-occurring TCRs were grouped using DBSCAN, and TCRdist sequence similarity was added for clustering within HLA-allele-positive subsets. For co-occurrence clustering, repertoires with fewer than 30,000 or more than 120,000 public chains were excluded, along with about five repertoires with anomalous nucleotide sharing. Imported from immuneACCESS, the table was reduced by TCRdb to in-frame sequences with V and J called. These copies leave out some clones; in studies compared against another copy, an unresolved V gene accounts for under half, and the cause of the remainder is not known. V, J and clone size derive from that table, while D and trimming were established from the DNA sequence. For this sample there are 150,000 to 190,000 clones; approximately 86% appear just once. 5% to 7.5% of the sample is taken by the ten largest.

On the study overall, not on this receptor specifically: Correlated functional status among segregating V segments might be attributable to linkage disequilibrium, but an unknown experimental factor could not be ruled out. A later analysis found that HLA-associated TCR beta chains were more clonally expanded and had lower generation probabilities than equally common non-associated chains. In an earlier analysis of 587 of the donors, most TCR beta V segments were observed in productive rearrangements about 90% or about 30% of the time, broadly matching IMGT annotations. In a later genetic analysis, a missense DCLRE1C variant was associated with V-gene and J-gene trimming of TCR beta chains, and the association was replicated in an independent cohort. A cluster of highly shared sequence variants was judged likely to be a technical artifact of the sequencing pipeline. Most CMV-associated TCR beta chains appeared to be HLA-restricted in a later analysis, and the HLA associations seemed to be driven largely by CMV exposure. Because some donors lacked HLA typing at each locus, the association tests relied only on the typed subset. In a later analysis, the rate of TCR association differed among HLA loci, with DRB1 alleles having the most associated TCRs and HLA-C alleles having the fewest. Compared with the 666-donor mean, donors in an Asian-associated ancestry cluster had fewer N-insertions in productive TCRs, according to a later genetic analysis. At a false discovery rate of 0.05, a later analysis linked around 17,000 TCR beta sequences to specific HLA alleles. The study gave a list of about 170 TCR beta chains associated with cytomegalovirus. In vitro tests confirmed that a few of the cytomegalovirus-associated TCR beta chains recognize cytomegalovirus antigens. A further reported finding was that TCR beta sequences accurately predicted the HLA-A and HLA-B alleles for most subjects in the first cohort. Immune exposure information for the cohort was limited to CMV serostatus. Sequencing depth was assumed to be roughly uniform across donors in the presence/absence analyses, though that assumption may not hold. According to the authors, the approach could potentially be generalized to other disease states and immunological phenotypes. The cohort was sequenced for TCR beta chains only, and without alpha or paired-chain data the features that could be detected were limited. Some IMGT-functional V segments, including TRBV6-2 and TRBV6-3, could not be told apart with the 87-base-pair reads, so those segments were excluded. The classifier was reported to diagnose cytomegalovirus status with high specificity and sensitivity in both the original and validation cohorts. Several of the top co-occurrence clusters appeared to be linked to parvovirus B19, influenza, CMV and Epstein-Barr virus, according to a later analysis. When HLA alleles, especially DR and DQ, strongly co-occurred, attributing TCR associations to individual alleles was difficult. Over 15 rarely observed V segments, including chromosome 9 orphons, were excluded from the earlier analysis of approximately 600 of the donors because counts were too low. Most TCR sequences were seen in very few donors, while some public TCRs were found in many individuals.

Here the chain combines TRBV7-2 and TRBJ2-3, with an unclear D gene assignment. The sequence was collected from a woman aged 45-59 years in good health and CMV-seropositive. The specimen sequenced was PBMCs. The DNA sequence follows: TGTGCCAGCAGCTTAAATAGTCCACCGGCAGATACGCAGTATTTT. Its product reads: CASSLNSPPADTQYF.